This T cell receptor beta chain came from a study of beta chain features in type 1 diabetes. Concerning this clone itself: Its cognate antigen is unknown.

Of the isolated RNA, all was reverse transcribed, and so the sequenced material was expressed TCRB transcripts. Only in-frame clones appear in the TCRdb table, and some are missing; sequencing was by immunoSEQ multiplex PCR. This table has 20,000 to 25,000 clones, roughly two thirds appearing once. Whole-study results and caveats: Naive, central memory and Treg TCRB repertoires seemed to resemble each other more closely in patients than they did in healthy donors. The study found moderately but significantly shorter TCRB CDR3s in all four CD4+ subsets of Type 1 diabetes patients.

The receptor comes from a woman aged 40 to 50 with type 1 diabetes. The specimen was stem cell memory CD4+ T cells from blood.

CDR3 amino acids: CASSLSSGFNSPLHF. The CDR3 nucleotides read TGCGCCAGCAGCTTGAGTTCAGGGTTTAATTCACCCCTCCACTTT. The gene calls are TRBV5-1 and TRBJ1-6; possible D gene TRBD1, 5 bases. The ends were cut back, 1 base at V and 6 bases at J, with 11 bases in the middle. CDR3 length: 15 residues. Germline-derived CDR1 and CDR2 are SGHRS and YFSETQ.